These 10 T cell receptor beta chains came from one sample sequenced in a study of T cells after posttransplantation cyclophosphamide (dated by TCRdb to about 2016). The library was made by the immunoSEQ multiplex PCR assay. TCRdb holds this immuneACCESS table with in-frame rearrangements only. Some clones are missing; in checked studies, unresolved V genes explain under half, and the rest has no known cause. This sample has nearly 25,000 clones in the table, none counted a single time. Of the sample, around 4% falls within the top ten clones. The sample consisted of PBMCs. All receptors derive from a woman between 50 and 59 years old in good health, CMV-negative, and a related stem cell transplant donor.

This clone was observed at least ten times. The chain's CDR3 is CASSPGQGFGSPLHF. The CDR3 DNA follows: TGTGCCAGTAGTCCCGGACAGGGTTTTGGTTCACCCCTCCACTTT. The chain has TRBV19 and TRBJ1-6, with 8 bases matching TRBD1. Germline loops: CDR1 LNHDA, CDR2 SQIVND (reference sequence). This CDR3 is built from 15 residues. V lost 5 bases to trimming and J lost 9 bases; unmatched junction nucleotides: 9.

This clone was counted ten times or more. The rearrangement uses TRBV10-3 and TRBJ1-2; D might be TRBD1 (6 bases). Trimming pared 6 bases from V and 8 bases from J, leaving 19 bases between. The germline gives CDR1 ENHRY, CDR2 SYGVKD. There are 14 residues in the CDR3. The CDR3 region is CAISMDSAFGGYTF. The CDR3 DNA reads as TGTGCCATCAGCATGGACAGTGCCTTTGGGGGCTACACCTTC.

This clone occurred many times. The gene calls are TRBV10-3 and TRBJ1-3; the match to TRBD1 covers 7 bases. With V trimmed by 0 bases and J by 3 bases, 2 bases remained unmatched. Germline CDR1 is ENHRY and CDR2 is SYGVKD. The CDR3 has 15 amino acids. Here the CDR3 DNA reads TGTGCCATCAGTGAGTCGGGACAGTATGGAAACACCATATATTTT. This gives the protein CAISESGQYGNTIYF.

This clone was counted at least ten times. The chain combines TRBV28 with TRBJ2-1; 7 nucleotides align to TRBD1. Germline V lookup: CDR1 MDHEN, CDR2 SYDVKM. Losses at the gene ends were 6 bases for V and 1 base for J; bases not matched to a gene: 6. This CDR3 contains 15 residues. This CDR3 reads CASRRPGGSYNEQFF. CDR3 in DNA: TGTGCCAGCAGACGCCCAGGGGGTTCCTACAATGAGCAGTTCTTC. Looking up the rest from reference TRBV28 and TRBJ2-1 gives the full variable domain: DVKVTQSSRYLVKRTGEKVFLECVQDMDHENMFWYRQDPGLGLRLIYFSYDVKMKEKGDIPEGYSVSREKKERFSLILESASTNQTSMYLCASRRPGGSYNEQFFGPGTRLTVL.

In its sample, this clone was seen many times. The rearrangement joins TRBV28 to TRBJ1-1, with TRBD1 matching 9 bases. The CDR3 is 15 amino acids. From germline, CDR1 is MDHEN and CDR2 SYDVKM. Germline trimming cut 6 bases from V and 4 bases from J; bases unmatched to any gene: 9. The CDR3 protein is CASRNTGGAGTEAFF. The CDR3 coding sequence is TGTGCCAGCAGGAATACAGGGGGCGCTGGCACTGAAGCTTTCTTT.

This clone has a count of ten or more. The chain combines TRBV19 with TRBJ2-2; D not resolved. V was clipped by 6 bases and J by 0 bases, with 8 bases between them. CDR1 is LNHDA, CDR2 SQIVND, per germline (reference sequence). The CDR3 consists of 14 residues. CDR3: CASRRKSNTGELFF. CDR3 coding DNA: TGTGCCAGTAGGAGGAAGTCGAACACCGGGGAGCTGTTTTTT.

This clone occurred many times. This chain joins TRBV9 and TRBJ2-7; no definite D call. There are 14 residues in the CDR3. V lost 0 bases and J lost 0, with 7 bases in between. Germline V gene sequence: CDR1 SGDLS, CDR2 YYNGEE. The CDR3 sequence: CASSVAPSSYEQYF. The CDR3 bases are TGTGCCAGCAGCGTAGCTCCGAGCTCCTACGAGCAGTACTTC.

This clone was counted many times. V and J are TRBV6-5 and TRBJ2-3, with D tentatively TRBD2 (6 bases). Germline loops: CDR1 MNHEY, CDR2 SVGAGI. Trimming took 2 bases from V and 6 from J, leaving 15 bases between them. The CDR3 is made up of 15 amino acids. DNA for the CDR3: TGTGCCAGCAGTTACGGGAGGAACTTCTTGGATACGCAGTATTTT. Translation: CASSYGRNFLDTQYF.

In its sample, this clone was seen many times. The chain is built from TRBV25-1 and TRBJ2-3, with no clear D. Trimming removed 2 bases at V and 6 bases at J, with 6 bases between. Germline V gene data show CDR1 as MGHDK and CDR2 as SYGVNS. The CDR3 has 12 residues. CDR3 bases: TGTGCCAGCAGTGAACCGCAGGATACGCAGTATTTT. Amino acids: CASSEPQDTQYF.

This clone was seen ten or more times. The chain has TRBV27 and TRBJ1-6; possibly TRBD1 for D (5 bases). CDR3 length: 19 residues. Trimming removed 1 base at V and 0 bases at J, with 16 bases between. CDR1 is MNHEY and CDR2 is SMNVEV in the germline V gene (reference sequence). The CDR3 reads CASSLWFRVLGSYNSPLHF. CDR3 coding DNA: TGTGCCAGCAGTTTATGGTTCAGGGTATTGGGCTCCTATAATTCACCCCTCCACTTT.